This record concerns one T cell receptor beta chain sequence. Seattle patient enrollment occurred during active infection, with longitudinal follow-up thereafter. This sample stems from a study of blood T cell repertoires in COVID-19. Here immunoSEQ multiplex PCR was the method, and the copy in TCRdb shows in-frame clones only, minus some. Of about 110,000 clones listed, less than 80% are singletons. Trimming stripped 4 bases from V and 3 bases from J, with 17 bases between. Looked up from germline, CDR1 is SGHDT and CDR2 is YYEEEE. The length of the CDR3 is 15 residues. The origin of this receptor is a man older than 75 with COVID-19, enrolled during active disease. J is TRBJ2-7 and V is TRBV5-6, with D tentatively TRBD2 (5 bases). The source material was peripheral blood. Here the CDR3 DNA reads TGTGCCAGCAGCCCTTCGAGGGTCCTTTTCTACGAGCAGTACTTC. Protein sequence: CASSPSRVLFYEQYF.